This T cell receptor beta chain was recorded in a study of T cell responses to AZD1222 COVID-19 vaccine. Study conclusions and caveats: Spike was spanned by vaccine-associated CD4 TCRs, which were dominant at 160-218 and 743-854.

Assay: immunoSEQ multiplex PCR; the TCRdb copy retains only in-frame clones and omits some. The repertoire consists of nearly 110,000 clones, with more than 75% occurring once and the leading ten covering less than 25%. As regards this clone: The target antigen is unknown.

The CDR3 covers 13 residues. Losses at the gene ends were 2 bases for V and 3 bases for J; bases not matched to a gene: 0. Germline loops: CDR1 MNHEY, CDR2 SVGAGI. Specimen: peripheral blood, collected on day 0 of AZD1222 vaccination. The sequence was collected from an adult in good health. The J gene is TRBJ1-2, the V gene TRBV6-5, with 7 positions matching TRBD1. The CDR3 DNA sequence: TGTGCCAGCAGTTACCAGGGGGACTATGGCTACACCTTC. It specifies CASSYQGDYGYTF.